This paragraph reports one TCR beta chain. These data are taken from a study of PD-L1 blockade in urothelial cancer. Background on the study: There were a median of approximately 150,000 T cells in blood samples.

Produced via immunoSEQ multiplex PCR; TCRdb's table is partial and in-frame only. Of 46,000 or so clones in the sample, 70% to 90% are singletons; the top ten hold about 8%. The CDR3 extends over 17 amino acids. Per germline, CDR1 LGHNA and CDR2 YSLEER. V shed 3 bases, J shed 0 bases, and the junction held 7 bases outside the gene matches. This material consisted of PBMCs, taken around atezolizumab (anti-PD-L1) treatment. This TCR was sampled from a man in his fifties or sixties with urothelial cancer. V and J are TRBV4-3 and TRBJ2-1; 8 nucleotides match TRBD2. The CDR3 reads CASSQSAGGGSYNEQFF. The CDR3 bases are TGCGCCAGCAGCCAGAGTGCGGGGGGCGGCTCCTACAATGAGCAGTTCTTC.